The 20 T cell receptor beta chains in this list originate from one sample, sequenced in a study of cytomegalovirus exposure and HLA in healthy donors. It was with 60 Vbeta and 13 Jbeta primers that the PCR ran. Profiled with immunoSEQ multiplex PCR; TCRdb holds only in-frame clones, not every one. The table lists roughly 180,000 clones, 80% to 90% of them singletons, with 9.3% in the top ten. Sequencing was done on a sample of PBMCs. These receptors originate from a man aged 18 to 35 in good health and CMV-seropositive.

In DNA, the CDR3 is TGCGCCAGCAGCCAAAGGACTAGCGGAAAACCAGGTACCGGGGAGCTGTTTTTT. Translating it yields CASSQRTSGKPGTGELFF. The rearrangement joins TRBV4-1 to TRBJ2-2; 10 bases map to TRBD2. The V gene's germline CDR1 is MGHRA and CDR2 YSYEKL. The CDR3 has 18 residues. Trimming at V came to 2 bases and at J to 5 bases, leaving 11 bases not matched to a gene.

The table lists this clone with a count of one. The chain is built from TRBV9 and TRBJ2-7; 10 positions agree with TRBD1. CDR1 SGDLS and CDR2 YYNGEE come from the germline V gene. J lost 2 bases, V lost 3 bases, and 2 bases had no gene match. CDR3 size: 14 residues. The CDR3 protein is CASSGTGGTYEQYF. CDR3 in DNA: TGTGCCAGCAGCGGGACAGGGGGGACCTACGAGCAGTACTTC.

This clone turned up a few times. The rearrangement uses TRBV25-1 and TRBJ2-7, with 9 bases identical to TRBD1. CDR1 is MGHDK and CDR2 is SYGVNS in the germline V gene. The CDR3 has 15 residues. The J segment lost 7 bases and the V segment lost 1 base, leaving 8 bases of the junction unmatched. DNA of the CDR3: TGTGCCAGCAGTGAATCGGGACAGGGAATAGGGGAGCAGTACTTC. Protein: CASSESGQGIGEQYF.

V usage is TRBV13 and J usage is TRBJ2-5, with TRBD2 as a possible D gene (6 bases). The CDR3 has 16 amino acids. In germline, CDR1 is PRHDT, CDR2 FYEKMQ (reference sequence). Trimming removed 7 bases at V and 5 bases at J, with 23 bases between. CDR3 sequence: CASIARGPRRGETQYF. The CDR3 DNA reads TGTGCCAGCATCGCCCGAGGACCCCGACGGGGGGAGACCCAGTACTTC.

This chain uses TRBV11-2 with TRBJ2-5, with 8 bases fitting TRBD2. V was clipped by 5 bases and J by 5 bases; unmatched bases: 7. CDR3 length equals 14 residues. CDR1 and CDR2 from the germline V gene are SGHAT and FQNNGV. CDR3 DNA: TGTGCCAGCAGCAGACGGACTAGCCTCGAGACCCAGTACTTC. As protein: CASSRRTSLETQYF.

The table lists this clone with a count of one. V is TRBV18 and J is TRBJ2-1; 9 nucleotides line up with TRBD2. Unmatched junction bases numbered 12, after V lost 5 bases and J lost 7 bases. Germline V gives CDR1 KGHSH, CDR2 LQKENI. The CDR3 loop spans 16 amino acids. The CDR3 DNA follows: TGTGCCAGCTCAAGCTTAGCGGGGGACCACAAAAATGAGCAGTTCTTC. Translated: CASSSLAGDHKNEQFF.

This chain links TRBV6-6 with TRBJ2-7, with a possible D match to TRBD2 (6 bases). Trimming took 1 base from V and 6 from J, leaving 10 bases between them. Germline V gene lookup returns CDR1 MNHNY and CDR2 SVGAGI (reference sequence). The CDR3 runs to 13 residues. CDR3: CASSYFAGGEQYF. As DNA, the CDR3 is TGTGCCAGCAGTTACTTTGCCGGGGGCGAGCAGTACTTC.

DNA for the CDR3: TGTGCCAGCAGCTACTTACCCGGGGGCTACACCTTC. Its translation is CASSYLPGGYTF. V gene TRBV5-6 combines with J gene TRBJ1-2; no definite D call. Trimming took off 3 bases at V and 8 bases at J, with 11 bases between the two ends. The length of the CDR3 is 12 residues. The germline V gene encodes CDR1 SGHDT and CDR2 YYEEEE.

The genes are TRBV5-4 and TRBJ1-1; D gene unclear. Germline CDR1 SGHNT, CDR2 YYREEE (reference sequence). The CDR3 covers 13 residues. The germline V and J ends were trimmed by 0 bases and 7 bases, with 10 bases remaining between them. DNA of the CDR3: TGTGCCAGCAGCTTGGGGGGAGAGCTTGAAGCTTTCTTT. The encoded protein is CASSLGGELEAFF.

This rearrangement joins TRBV10-3 to TRBJ2-7, with a tentative D call TRBD1 (5 bases). There are 12 residues in the CDR3. Trimming stripped 0 bases from V and 5 bases from J, with 5 bases between. Per germline, CDR1 ENHRY and CDR2 SYGVKD. The CDR3 DNA follows: TGTGCCATCAGTGAGTCGGGGCACGAGCAGTACTTC. Protein: CAISESGHEQYF.

The chain combines TRBV5-1 with TRBJ2-5; 14 bases align to TRBD2. CDR1 and CDR2 (germline): SGHRS, YFSETQ. CDR3 size: 16 residues. V lost 0 bases to trimming and J lost 5 bases; unmatched junction nucleotides: 3. In nucleotides, the CDR3 is TGCGCCAGCAGCTTGGGACTAGCGGGGGGGCGGGAGACCCAGTACTTC. Translating gives CASSLGLAGGRETQYF.

The chain has TRBV30 and TRBJ2-7; 9 bases agree with TRBD2. Unmatched junction bases numbered 16, after V lost 2 bases and J lost 5 bases. Germline V gene sequence: CDR1 GTSNPN, CDR2 SVGIG (reference sequence). The length of the CDR3 is 17 residues. In nucleotides, the CDR3 is TGTGCCTGGAGTTTTTTCAGTAGCGGGGGTTCAGTCCACGAGCAGTACTTC. It is translated as CAWSFFSSGGSVHEQYF.

The rearrangement joins TRBV4-3 to TRBJ2-5; D may be TRBD2 (5 bases). The CDR3 has 12 amino acids. Trimming shortened V by 4 bases and J by 5 bases, and 8 bases separated the two germline ends. Germline V gene lookup returns CDR1 LGHNA and CDR2 YSLEER. CDR3 protein: CASSRSGETQYF. CDR3 coding DNA: TGCGCCAGCAGCCGTTCGGGGGAGACCCAGTACTTC.

The gene calls are TRBV2 and TRBJ1-6; the D is unclear. The CDR3 has 14 residues. Deletions cut 5 bases from V and 0 bases from J, with 5 bases between. Germline V CDR1 and CDR2: SNHLY, FYNNEI. The CDR3 reads CASSFSSYNSPLHF. The DNA of the CDR3 is TGTGCCAGCAGTTTCAGCTCCTATAATTCACCCCTCCACTTT.

This rearrangement joins TRBV6-5 to TRBJ1-1; no clear D gene. Looked up from germline, CDR1 is MNHEY and CDR2 is SVGAGI. This CDR3 contains 16 residues. The V end lost 4 bases, the J end lost 3 bases, and 18 bases lay between the germline ends. This CDR3 reads CASSFRQPGKDTEAFF. The DNA for the CDR3 is TGTGCCAGCAGTTTCCGGCAGCCGGGAAAGGACACTGAAGCTTTCTTT.

The V and J genes are TRBV5-1 and TRBJ2-5, with 10 bases lining up with TRBD2. Per germline, CDR1 SGHRS and CDR2 YFSETQ. CDR3 length: 16 residues. The V and J ends lost 4 bases and 5 bases, in that order; junction bases with no gene match: 11. CDR3 residues: CASSDPKRGGVETQYF. In nucleotides, the CDR3 is TGCGCCAGCAGCGACCCAAAGCGGGGGGGCGTGGAGACCCAGTACTTC.

The V call is TRBV27, the J call TRBJ2-7; D might be TRBD1 (6 bases). Germline V gives CDR1 MNHEY, CDR2 SMNVEV (reference sequence). The CDR3 sequence is 15 residues long. Deletions cut 5 bases from V and 4 bases from J, with 18 bases between. The CDR3 region is CASSADSGLLYEQYF. CDR3 DNA: TGTGCCAGCAGTGCGGACAGTGGGCTCCTATACGAGCAGTACTTC.

This rearrangement joins TRBV5-4 to TRBJ2-1; TRBD2 aligns across 8 bases. This CDR3 comprises 14 residues. Germline V gene sequence: CDR1 SGHNT, CDR2 YYREEE (reference sequence). V shed 0 bases, J shed 6 bases, and the junction held 2 bases outside the gene matches. The CDR3 spells CASSLDAGGNEQFF. DNA for the CDR3: TGTGCCAGCAGCTTGGATGCGGGAGGCAATGAGCAGTTCTTC.

The rearrangement links TRBV5-8 to TRBJ1-6, with TRBD1 matching 9 bases. V trimming: 4 bases; J trimming: 9 bases; junction bases outside the gene matches: 5. CDR3 length: 14 amino acids. Germline CDR1 and CDR2: SGHTS and YDEGEE. CDR3 in amino acids: CASSEGQGPSPLHF. CDR3 bases: TGTGCCAGCAGCGAGGGACAGGGACCTTCACCCCTCCACTTT.

The J gene is TRBJ2-5, the V gene TRBV5-1; TRBD2 is a possible D gene (6 bases). Germline lookup yields CDR1 SGHRS and CDR2 YFSETQ. V was cut by 4 bases and J by 2 bases, with 15 bases left in between. The CDR3 extends over 15 amino acids. CDR3 loop: CASSRDGRSQETQYF. The CDR3 coding sequence is TGCGCCAGCAGCAGGGACGGGAGATCTCAAGAGACCCAGTACTTC.